This T cell receptor beta chain was identified in a study of blood T cell repertoires in COVID-19. Study in general: Acute and convalescent COVID-19 samples came from the United States, Italy and Spain. T cells, B-cell-depleted T cells, or PBMCs provided the cDNA or gDNA that served as material.

How the authors handled the data: How many nucleated cells were present was estimated from reference gene primer amplification. Assay used: immunoSEQ multiplex PCR; TCRdb lists only in-frame clones, some missing. The V and J calls and clone size come from that table; D and trimming were worked out from the DNA. Among more than 110,000 clones listed, about 87% were seen once. Trimming removed 6 bases from V and 5 bases from J, with 13 bases in between. The CDR3 is 13 residues long. Germline CDR1 and CDR2: SGHTA and FQGNSA. This chain joins TRBV7-2 and TRBJ1-2; D call uncertain. Sequencing was done on a sample of peripheral blood. The source is a woman older than 75 with acute or convalescent COVID-19. As DNA, the CDR3 is TGTGCCAGCAGTTCCGGACTGCCTTATGGCTACACCTTC. This codes for CASSSGLPYGYTF.